The sequence of this T cell receptor beta chain was determined in a study of identical twins. Study results and caveats: Possibly, invariant MAIT and iNKT cells partly confounded zero-insertion analyses.

Germline V lookup: CDR1 LGHNA, CDR2 YNFKEQ. V lost 4 bases and J 8 bases, leaving 14 bases between the germline ends. The CDR3 spans 14 residues. This clonotype showed up just a few times. Its matching antigen is unknown. TCRdb itself ran the 5' RACE reads through MiXCR, one entry per CDR3 protein. This sample has 650,000 to 750,000 distinct CDR3 sequences, with 21% found just once. Separately, the same data were catalogued under a study of T cells expressing NK-cell markers. That paper adds: Sorted CD3+CD56+NKG2C+, CD3+CD56+NKG2C- and CD3+CD56-NKG2C+ T cells supplied TCR beta repertoires. Sorting in several experiments was restricted by an anti-gamma-delta TCR antibody to alpha-beta TCR T cells. Certain NKG2C+ T cell clones were expanded, and their HCMV specificity remained unclear.

Source material: PBMCs. The sequence derives from a woman aged 18-30 years in good health. V is TRBV4-2 and J is TRBJ1-4; weak D call: TRBD1 (5 bases). CDR3 residues: CASSPPGGYEKLFF. The CDR3 region has the DNA TGTGCCAGCAGCCCCCCGGGGGGGTACGAAAAACTGTTTTTT.